This TCR beta chain was sequenced for a study of cytomegalovirus exposure and HLA in healthy donors. Findings and caveats of the study: The study listed approximately 160 cytomegalovirus-associated TCR beta chains. Later analysis associated a missense DCLRE1C variant with TCR beta V- and J-gene trimming. Prior analysis indicated that the majority of TCR beta V segments exhibited productivity approximately 87% or approximately 30% of the time. CMV antigen specificity of a few CMV-associated chains was confirmed in vitro.

Primers: 60 Vbeta forward and 13 Jbeta reverse. The protocol was immunoSEQ multiplex PCR, while the TCRdb copy is restricted to in-frame clones and leaves out a portion. The data show approximately 200,000 clones, with 60% to 85% seen just once and 1.6% held by the top ten. On this clone itself: The target antigen is unknown.

This CDR3 has 17 residues. The chain links TRBV21-1 to TRBJ2-4; the table assigns TRBD2, which was not confirmed against the DNA. TRBV21-1 is flagged as a pseudogene. The source of this sequence is a woman between 18 and 29 years old in good health and CMV-seronegative. The sequenced sample consisted of PBMCs. CDR3 amino acids: CASSKIIPGTSKNIQYF. DNA of the CDR3: TGTGCCAGCAGCAAGATTATCCCCGGGACTAGCAAAAACATTCAGTACTTC.